These T cell receptor beta chains were read from a single sample in a study of T-cell reconstitution after alpha-beta-depleted transplantation in children. A single record per CDR3 protein comes from TCRdb applying MiXCR to the PCR reads. Found here are approximately 240,000 distinct CDR3 sequences, roughly 9% of them singletons; the top ten hold 5% to 7%. This material consisted of PBMCs from the stem cell graft donor, taken from the stem cell graft. The receptor set was obtained from a human donor who donated a stem cell graft to a child with acute lymphoblastic leukemia. Each CDR3 is given with its conserved first and last residue. The D gene is left open where the match is weak. Clone sizes are given selectively: once, few, many, or a class where the clone is expanded.

clone_size d_call j_call v_call cdr3_nt cdr3_aa
few TRBD2 TRBJ2-1 TRBV4-2 TGTGCCAGCAGCCAAGTGCAGCGGGGGGGCTTCGATGAGCAGTTCTTC CASSQVQRGGFDEQFF
. . TRBJ1-1 TRBV6-2/TRBV6-3 TGTGCCAGCACACCGGACCCGGGGACTGAAGCTTTCTTT CASTPDPGTEAFF
few TRBD1 TRBJ2-7 TRBV4-2 TGTGCCAGCAGCCAAGATCGCCGGGACAGGAGCTCCTACGAGCAGTACTTC CASSQDRRDRSSYEQYF
many . TRBJ2-7 TRBV20-1 TGCAGTGCTAGAGATTTCGGGCATCCGGGATCCTACGAGCAGTACTTC CSARDFGHPGSYEQYF
. TRBD1 TRBJ1-1 TRBV6-1 TGTGCCAGCAGTCGACGCATTGACAGGGTGTGGGCAGCTTTCTTT CASSRRIDRVWAAFF
few TRBD1 TRBJ2-5 TRBV4-1 TGCGCCAGCAGCCAAGACTACGCAGGGGGACAAGAGACCCAGTACTTC CASSQDYAGGQETQYF
. . TRBJ2-7 TRBV6-2/TRBV6-3 TGTGCCAGCAGTTACGACAGTTCCTACGAGCAGTACTTC CASSYDSSYEQYF
. . TRBJ1-3 TRBV20-1 TGCAGTGCTAGATCGGCAGGGAAAACTGCTGGAAACACCATATATTTT CSARSAGKTAGNTIYF
. . TRBJ1-5 TRBV19 TGTGCCAGTAGTATTTTATCTCAGCCCCAGCATTTT CASSILSQPQHF
once . TRBJ1-2 TRBV12-3/TRBV12-4 TGTACCAGTACGCGGGCAGGCCGAAACTATGGCTACACCTTC CTSTRAGRNYGYTF
few TRBD1 TRBJ2-2 TRBV6-5 TGTGCCAGCAAAAACCTGGGGACAGGGTCTACCGGGGAGCTGTTTTTT CASKNLGTGSTGELFF
many TRBD1 TRBJ2-7 TRBV12-3/TRBV12-4 TGTGCCAGCAGTTTAGTTTCTTTCTTGGGACAGTTCTCCGAGCAGTACTTC CASSLVSFLGQFSEQYF
few . TRBJ2-2 TRBV10-3 TGTGCCATCAGGGGCAGTGATAAGAACACCGGGGAGCTGTTTTTT CAIRGSDKNTGELFF
. . TRBJ1-1 TRBV6-5 TGTGCCACCGGGCGGGAGATCTCTGAAGCTTTCTTT CATGREISEAFF
many TRBD1 TRBJ1-2 TRBV20-1 TGCAGTGCTACTGCCCCCGGGACAGGGAATGGCTACACCTTC CSATAPGTGNGYTF
many TRBD2 TRBJ2-4 TRBV5-1 TGCGCCAGCAGCTTGGGACTAGCTGTAGCCAAAAACATTCAGTACTTC CASSLGLAVAKNIQYF
. TRBD2 TRBJ2-1 TRBV6-5 TGTGCCAGCAGTTTCCCTACTAGCGGGGGGAAACACAATGAGCAGTTCTTC CASSFPTSGGKHNEQFF
. . TRBJ2-6 TRBV7-8 TGTGCCATTCAGGAGGGTAATTGGGAAGACCTGACTTTC CAIQEGNWEDLTF
many TRBD2 TRBJ2-1 TRBV12-3/TRBV12-4 TGTGCCAGCATCGAGGAGGGAGGGTTCAATGAGCAGTTCTTC CASIEEGGFNEQFF
. . TRBJ1-5 TRBV3-1 TGTGCCAGCAGCCAAGACTCCTACAGGGATTCACAGCATTTT CASSQDSYRDSQHF